Each of the 20 T cell receptor beta chains below was sequenced from the same sample in a study of CD8 T cells in ankylosing spondylitis. TCRdb re-derived calls from the 5' RACE reads in MiXCR, one entry per CDR3 protein. The sample yields some 700,000 distinct CDR3 sequences, around 17% seen once. Study-wide results and caveats: Blood from ankylosing spondylitis patients appeared to carry a characteristic roughly 8-variant TCR beta motif.

Their specific antigens are unknown. The sequencing sample was made of blood, either unsorted or a sorted T cell fraction (not recorded which). These receptors came from a male donor with ankylosing spondylitis.

This sequence joins TRBV27 and TRBJ2-7; TRBD1 or TRBD2 may be the D gene (5 bases each). Germline V gene lookup returns CDR1 MNHEY and CDR2 SMNVEV (reference sequence). V was cut by 6 bases and J by 4 bases, with 13 bases left in between. The CDR3 is made up of 13 amino acids. DNA for the CDR3: TGTGCCAGCAGCTGGGGACGGGGATACGAGCAGTACTTC. Translating it yields CASSWGRGYEQYF.

This clonotype has only a few counts. The chain combines TRBV30 with TRBJ2-1; D is ambiguous. This CDR3 is 17 amino acids long. Trimming cost V 0 bases and J 3 bases, with 18 bases left between them. CDR1 is GTSNPN, CDR2 SVGIG, per germline (reference sequence). The CDR3 region is CAWSVPLLVLGYNEQFF. The CDR3 DNA follows: TGTGCCTGGAGTGTACCCCTACTCGTCCTGGGCTACAATGAGCAGTTCTTC.

The V and J genes are TRBV12-3 or TRBV12-4 and TRBJ1-6; TRBD1 agrees at 8 bases. Trimming at V came to 6 bases and at J to 10 bases, leaving 11 bases not matched to a gene. The CDR3 contains 15 residues. CDR3 in amino acids: CASSPTDRVYSPLHF. CDR3 sequence (DNA): TGTGCCAGCAGCCCGACGGACAGGGTCTACTCACCCCTCCACTTT.

The rearrangement links TRBV6-1 to TRBJ2-7; 8 bases match TRBD1. V lost 6 bases to trimming and J lost 3 bases; unmatched junction nucleotides: 10. This CDR3 is built from 15 residues. The V gene's germline CDR1 is MNHNS and CDR2 SASEGT. CDR3 bases: TGTGCCAGCAGACTGGGACAGGACCGTTACTACGAGCAGTACTTC. Its protein product is CASRLGQDRYYEQYF.

The rearrangement links TRBV5-1 to TRBJ2-4; possibly TRBD1 for D (6 bases). Trimming took off 0 bases at V and 16 bases at J, with 20 bases between the two ends. The CDR3 totals 14 residues. Germline V CDR1 and CDR2: SGHRS, YFSETQ. Written as DNA, the CDR3 is TGCGCCAGCAGCTTGGAGGACAGTCGCGCGGTGTTTTACTTC. Amino acids: CASSLEDSRAVFYF.

This chain links TRBV20-1 with TRBJ1-2, with TRBD1 identical over 12 bases. CDR3 length: 16 amino acids. The ends lost 0 bases at V and 8 bases at J; junction bases unmatched: 10. Germline lookup yields CDR1 DFQATT and CDR2 SNEGSKA (reference sequence). The CDR3 spells CSARDGTGGLLAGYTF. The CDR3 region has the DNA TGCAGTGCTAGAGATGGGACAGGGGGCCTTCTGGCCGGCTACACCTTC.

This clonotype was detected only a few times. DNA of the CDR3: TGCGCCAGCAGCCCTTGGACTAGCGGGAGGGCCAGGGTGAATGAGCAGTTCTTC. Translated: CASSPWTSGRARVNEQFF. The chain recombines TRBV5-1 with TRBJ2-1, with 15 bases that match TRBD2. V was pared by 4 bases and J by 7 bases, with 12 bases of the junction left unmatched. This CDR3 region has 18 residues. Germline V CDR1 and CDR2: SGHRS, YFSETQ.

The chain recombines TRBV6-1 with TRBJ2-1; TRBD2 matches at 11 bases. Looked up from germline, CDR1 is MNHNS and CDR2 is SASEGT. The CDR3 extends over 14 amino acids. Trimming at V came to 6 bases and at J to 7 bases, leaving 5 bases not matched to a gene. The CDR3 protein is CASRLAGVQNEQFF. In nucleotides, the CDR3 is TGTGCCAGCAGACTAGCGGGAGTTCAAAATGAGCAGTTCTTC.

V and J are TRBV14 and TRBJ1-2; 7 bases are shared with TRBD1. The germline V gene has CDR1 SGHDN and CDR2 FVKESK. The ends lost 4 bases at V and 4 bases at J; junction bases unmatched: 6. This CDR3 has 14 residues. Here the CDR3 reads CASSLTGALYGYTF. The CDR3 nucleotides read TGTGCCAGCAGCCTTACAGGGGCCCTCTATGGCTACACCTTC.

This clonotype was found a few times. V is TRBV7-9 and J is TRBJ2-1; D gene ambiguous. Trimming took off 5 bases at V and 0 bases at J, with 11 bases between the two ends. Per the germline V gene, CDR1 is SEHNR and CDR2 is FQNEAQ (reference sequence). This CDR3 spans 15 amino acids. This chain's CDR3 is CASSRHLSSYNEQFF. The DNA for the CDR3 is TGTGCCAGCAGCCGACACCTGAGCTCCTACAATGAGCAGTTCTTC.

The rearrangement links TRBV7-6 to TRBJ1-1, with D tentatively TRBD1 (5 bases). V was cut by 5 bases and J by 1 base, with 17 bases left in between. From germline, CDR1 is SGHVS and CDR2 FNYEAQ. The CDR3 consists of 16 residues. CDR3 residues: CASSAGTGTGNTEAFF. Written as DNA, the CDR3 is TGTGCCAGCAGCGCCGGGACGGGGACCGGGAACACTGAAGCTTTCTTT. Full variable domain (rest looked up from reference TRBV7-6 and TRBJ1-1): GAGVSQSPRYKVTKRGQDVALRCDPISGHVSLYWYRQALGQGPEFLTYFNYEAQQDKSGLPNDRFSAERPEGSISTLTIQRTEQRDSAMYRCASSAGTGTGNTEAFFGQGTRLTVV.

This chain links TRBV2 with TRBJ1-5; D might be TRBD1 (6 bases). Trimming removed 6 bases from V and 9 bases from J, with 18 bases in between. CDR1 SNHLY and CDR2 FYNNEI come from the germline V gene. The CDR3 consists of 14 residues. CDR3 in DNA: TGTGCCAGCAGGGGTACAGGGATTCTTGGGCCCCAGCATTTT. As protein: CASRGTGILGPQHF.

This clonotype was observed a handful of times. An end of the junction differs from the germline gene, which may be a read error. The chain links TRBV7-3 to TRBJ2-1; D uncertain. The CDR3 sequence is 17 residues long. Germline V gene sequence: CDR1 SGHTA, CDR2 FQGTGA. The CDR3: CASSLTKGSISYNEQFF. The DNA for the CDR3 is TGTGCCAGCAGCCTAACTAAGGGTAGTATTTCCTACAATGAGCAGTTCTTC.

The chain uses TRBV5-1 and TRBJ2-7; D uncertain. V lost 0 bases and J 0 bases, leaving 7 bases between the germline ends. Germline V gene data show CDR1 as SGHRS and CDR2 as YFSETQ. CDR3 size: 14 residues. This CDR3 reads CASSLDDNSYEQYF. CDR3 sequence (DNA): TGCGCCAGCAGCTTGGATGACAACTCCTACGAGCAGTACTTC. Filled out from reference TRBV5-1 and TRBJ2-7, the complete variable domain reads KAGVTQTPRYLIKTRGQQVTLSCSPISGHRSVSWYQQTPGQGLQFLFEYFSETQRNKGNFPGRFSGRQFSNSRSEMNVSTLELGDSALYLCASSLDDNSYEQYFGPGTRLTVT.

This clonotype was seen a few times. The chain is built from TRBV3-1 and TRBJ2-6; D not certain. CDR1 is LGHDT, CDR2 YNNKEL, per germline (reference sequence). V lost 4 bases and J 4 bases, leaving 17 bases between the germline ends. This CDR3 has 17 amino acids. The CDR3 loop is CASSPSSPILGANVLTF. For the CDR3, the DNA is TGTGCCAGCAGCCCTTCCTCTCCCATTCTGGGGGCCAACGTCCTGACTTTC. The whole variable domain, filled in from reference TRBV3-1 and TRBJ2-6, reads DTAVSQTPKYLVTQMGNDKSIKCEQNLGHDTMYWYKQDSKKFLKIMFSYNNKELIINETVPNRFSPKSPDKAHLNLHINSLELGDSAVYFCASSPSSPILGANVLTFGAGSRLTVL.

CDR3 bases: TGTGCCAGCAGTCAAACAGGGAACGAGCAGTACTTC. It encodes CASSQTGNEQYF. This rearrangement joins TRBV3-1 to TRBJ2-7; maybe TRBD1 (6 bases). The CDR3 runs 12 residues. Trimming shortened V by 6 bases and J by 5 bases, and 11 bases separated the two germline ends. Germline V gene lookup returns CDR1 LGHDT and CDR2 YNNKEL (reference sequence).

V is TRBV12-3 or TRBV12-4 and J is TRBJ2-7, with TRBD2 matching over 12 bases. CDR3 length equals 15 residues. Trimming removed 7 bases from V and 3 bases from J; junction bases left unmatched: 7. CDR3 DNA sequence: TGTGCCAGCAAACACGGGACTAGCGGGTTCTACGAGCAGTACTTC. This encodes CASKHGTSGFYEQYF.

On this clonotype itself: The junction departs from the called germline gene at one end, perhaps through a read error. The CDR3 here is CASAEGQLNTGELVF. The CDR3 bases are TGTGCCAGCGCCGAGGGACAGCTGAACACCGGGGAGCTGGTTTTT. J is TRBJ2-2 and V is TRBV11-2; 7 positions match TRBD1. Germline V gene sequence: CDR1 SGHAT, CDR2 FQNNGV. CDR3 size: 15 residues.

This clonotype has a handful of counts. This chain connects TRBV20-1 to TRBJ1-1, with D possibly matching TRBD1 (6 bases). CDR1 and CDR2 from the germline V gene are DFQATT and SNEGSKA (reference sequence). The CDR3 is made up of 13 amino acids. V dropped 6 bases and J dropped 4 bases, with 15 bases sitting between them. CDR3 sequence reads: CSATRARGTEAFF. The CDR3 DNA follows: TGCAGTGCCACCAGGGCCAGGGGCACTGAAGCTTTCTTT.

The gene calls are TRBV11-1 and TRBJ2-1; maybe TRBD2 (5 bases). Germline V gives CDR1 SGHAT, CDR2 FQDESV (reference sequence). The CDR3 consists of 15 residues. Trimming stripped 5 bases from V and 8 bases from J, with 19 bases between. As DNA, the CDR3 is TGTGCCAGCAGCCCGGACTGGGCTGGAGGAGATGAGCAGTTCTTC. Translated: CASSPDWAGGDEQFF.